Following are 10 T cell receptor beta chains from one sample sequenced in a study of blood T cell repertoires in COVID-19. The method was immunoSEQ multiplex PCR; TCRdb's version includes in-frame clones alone and lacks a portion of them. The sample has 150,000 to 200,000 clones; 70% to 90% are singletons. Sequenced: peripheral blood. The origin of the receptors is a man in his sixties with acute or convalescent COVID-19.

V and J are TRBV29-1 and TRBJ2-7; possible D gene TRBD1, 5 bases. V was shortened by 4 bases and J by 7 bases, with 17 bases between the two germline ends. Germline lookup yields CDR1 SQVTM and CDR2 ANQGSEA. The CDR3 has 13 residues. The DNA for the CDR3 is TGCAGCGTTGGGGGCCGCGAGATGGGGGAGCAGTACTTC. Protein: CSVGGREMGEQYF.

The rearrangement uses TRBV6-2 or TRBV6-3 and TRBJ2-5, with D maybe TRBD1 (6 bases). The germline V gene has CDR1 MNHEY and CDR2 SVGEGT. The CDR3 is 16 residues long. V was pared by 6 bases and J by 5 bases, with 22 bases between. This chain's CDR3 is CASSHWGSPQGETQYF. The CDR3 bases are TGTGCCAGCAGCCACTGGGGCTCTCCCCAGGGGGAGACCCAGTACTTC.

This clone came up a few times. The V call is TRBV3-1 (or the pseudogene TRBV3-2), the J call TRBJ1-4; 9 positions match TRBD1. The CDR3 extends over 16 amino acids. Looked up from germline, CDR1 is LGHDT and CDR2 is YNNKEL (reference sequence). V dropped 0 bases and J dropped 8; count of bases not matched to a gene: 7. Here the CDR3 reads CASSQDLRTGDEKLFF. Written as DNA, the CDR3 is TGTGCCAGCAGCCAAGACCTGAGGACAGGGGACGAAAAACTGTTTTTT.

This chain joins TRBV6-6 and TRBJ2-1; perhaps TRBD2 as D (6 bases). The CDR3 is 15 residues long. The V end lost 2 bases, the J end lost 1 base, and 9 bases lay between the germline ends. The V gene's germline CDR1 is MNHNY and CDR2 SVGAGI (reference sequence). This chain's CDR3 is CASSYGEVSYNEQFF. Here the CDR3 DNA reads TGTGCCAGCAGTTACGGGGAGGTATCCTACAATGAGCAGTTCTTC.

The chain joins TRBV27 to TRBJ2-2; tentatively, D is TRBD1 (5 bases). Germline values: CDR1 MNHEY, CDR2 SMNVEV (reference sequence). V was pared by 2 bases and J by 5 bases, with 12 bases between. This CDR3 spans 15 amino acids. CDR3 protein: CASSLTRVGTGELFF. The CDR3 DNA reads as TGTGCCAGCAGTTTAACCAGGGTGGGAACCGGGGAGCTGTTTTTT.

V usage is TRBV3-1 (or the pseudogene TRBV3-2) and J usage is TRBJ2-1, with D possibly TRBD2 on 6 matching bases. Trimming took 3 bases from V and 4 from J, leaving 13 bases between them. CDR1 is LGHDT, CDR2 YNNKEL, per germline (reference sequence). This CDR3 region has 15 residues. The CDR3 loop is CASSHPGGAYNEQFF. The CDR3 coding sequence is TGTGCCAGCAGCCACCCCGGCGGGGCTTACAATGAGCAGTTCTTC.

The chain combines TRBV28 with TRBJ1-2, with TRBD1 as a possible D gene (6 bases). Trimming pared 6 bases from V and 7 bases from J, leaving 15 bases between. Germline V gene lookup returns CDR1 MDHEN and CDR2 SYDVKM. The CDR3 has 13 residues. The CDR3 DNA reads as TGTGCCAGCAGAGGGCAGGGGACGAGTGGCTACACCTTC. It yields the protein CASRGQGTSGYTF.

The rearrangement joins TRBV19 to TRBJ1-5, with D unclear. Germline-derived CDR1 and CDR2 are LNHDA and SQIVND (reference sequence). Deletions cut 0 bases from V and 5 bases from J, with 5 bases between. The CDR3 is made up of 13 amino acids. In DNA, the CDR3 is TGTGCCAGTAGTATAGACGTAGATCAGCCCCAGCATTTT. This encodes CASSIDVDQPQHF.

In its sample, this clone was seen once. The chain uses TRBV30 and TRBJ2-7; TRBD2 aligns across 16 bases. V lost 1 base and J lost 4; bases outside the gene matches: 7. This CDR3 has 17 residues. CDR1 is GTSNPN, CDR2 SVGIG, per germline (reference sequence). CDR3 nucleotides: TGTGCCTGGAGTGGGGGGACTAGCGGGAGGGCTCCGTACGAGCAGTACTTC. Protein product: CAWSGGTSGRAPYEQYF.

V and J are TRBV14 and TRBJ2-1; D gene uncertain. The germline CDR1 and CDR2 sequences are SGHDN and FVKESK. The CDR3 totals 15 residues. V was clipped by 0 bases and J by 2 bases, with 8 bases between them. CDR3: CASSQDETAYNEQFF. The CDR3 nucleotides read TGTGCCAGCAGCCAAGATGAAACGGCCTACAATGAGCAGTTCTTC.